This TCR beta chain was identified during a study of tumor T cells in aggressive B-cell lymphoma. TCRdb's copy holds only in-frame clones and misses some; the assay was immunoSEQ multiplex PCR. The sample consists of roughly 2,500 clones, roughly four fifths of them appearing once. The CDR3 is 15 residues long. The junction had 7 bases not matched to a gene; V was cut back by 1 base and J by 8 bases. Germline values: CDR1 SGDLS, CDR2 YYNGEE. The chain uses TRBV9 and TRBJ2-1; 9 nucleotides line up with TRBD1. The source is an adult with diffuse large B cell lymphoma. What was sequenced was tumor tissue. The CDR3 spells CASSVRQGDGDEQFF. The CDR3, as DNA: TGTGCCAGCAGCGTACGACAGGGGGATGGGGATGAGCAGTTCTTC.